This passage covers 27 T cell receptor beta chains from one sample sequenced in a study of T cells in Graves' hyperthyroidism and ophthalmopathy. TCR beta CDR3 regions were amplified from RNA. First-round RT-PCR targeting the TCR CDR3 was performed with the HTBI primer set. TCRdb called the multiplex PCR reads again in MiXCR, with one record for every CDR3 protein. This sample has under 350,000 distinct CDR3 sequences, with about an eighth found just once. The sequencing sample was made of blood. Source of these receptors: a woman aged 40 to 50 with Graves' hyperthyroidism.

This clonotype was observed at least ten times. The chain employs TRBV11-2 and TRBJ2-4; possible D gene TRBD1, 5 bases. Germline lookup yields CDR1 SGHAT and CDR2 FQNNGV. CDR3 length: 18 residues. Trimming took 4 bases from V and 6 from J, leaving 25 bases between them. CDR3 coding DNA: TGTGCCAGCAGCTCCCCATTCCGAACCGGACAAAGGGGAAACATTCAGTACTTC. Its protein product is CASSSPFRTGQRGNIQYF.

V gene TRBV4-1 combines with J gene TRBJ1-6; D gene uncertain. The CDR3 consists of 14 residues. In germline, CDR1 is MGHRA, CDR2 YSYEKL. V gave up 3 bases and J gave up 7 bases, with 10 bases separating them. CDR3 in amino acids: CASSHMGKNSPLHF. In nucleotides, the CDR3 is TGCGCCAGCAGCCACATGGGGAAGAATTCACCCCTCCACTTT.

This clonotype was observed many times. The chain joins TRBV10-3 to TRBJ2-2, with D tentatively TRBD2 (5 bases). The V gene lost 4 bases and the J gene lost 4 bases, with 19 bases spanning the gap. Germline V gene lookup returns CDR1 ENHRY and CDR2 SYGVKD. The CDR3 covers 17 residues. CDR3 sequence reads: CAISGATAGPGTGELFF. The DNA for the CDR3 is TGTGCCATCAGTGGCGCAACGGCGGGCCCGGGCACCGGGGAGCTGTTTTTT.

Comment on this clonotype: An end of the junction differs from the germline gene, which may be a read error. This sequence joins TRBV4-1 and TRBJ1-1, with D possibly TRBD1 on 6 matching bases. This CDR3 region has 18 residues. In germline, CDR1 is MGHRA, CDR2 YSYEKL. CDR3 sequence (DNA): TGCGCCAGCAGCCAAGAGGGGGGCTTTGGGCAGGTGAACACTGAAGCTTCCTTT. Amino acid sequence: CASSQEGGFGQVNTEASF.

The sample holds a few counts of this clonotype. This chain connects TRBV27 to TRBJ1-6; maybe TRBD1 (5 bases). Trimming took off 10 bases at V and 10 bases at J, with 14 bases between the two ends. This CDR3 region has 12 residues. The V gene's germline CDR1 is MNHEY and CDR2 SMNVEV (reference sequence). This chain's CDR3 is CATRTGDSPLHF. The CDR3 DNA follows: TGTGCCACTAGAACAGGTGACTCACCCCTCCACTTT.

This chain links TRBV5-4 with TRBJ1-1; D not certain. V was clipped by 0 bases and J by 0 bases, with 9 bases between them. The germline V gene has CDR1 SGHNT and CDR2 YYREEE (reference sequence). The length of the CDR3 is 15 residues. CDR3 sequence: CASSLAAEVNTEAFF. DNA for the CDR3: TGTGCCAGCAGCTTGGCTGCGGAGGTGAACACTGAAGCTTTCTTT.

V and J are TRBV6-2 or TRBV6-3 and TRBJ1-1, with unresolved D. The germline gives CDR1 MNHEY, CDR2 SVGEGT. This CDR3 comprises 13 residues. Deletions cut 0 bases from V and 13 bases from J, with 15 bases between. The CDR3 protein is CASSYSFRQYGFF. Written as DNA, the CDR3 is TGTGCCAGCAGTTACTCTTTCAGACAATATGGTTTCTTT.

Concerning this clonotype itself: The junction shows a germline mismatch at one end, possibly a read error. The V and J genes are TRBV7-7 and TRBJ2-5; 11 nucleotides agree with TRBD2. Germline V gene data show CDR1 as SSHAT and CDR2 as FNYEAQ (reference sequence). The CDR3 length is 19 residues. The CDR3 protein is CASSLVLAQGGTSGETQYF. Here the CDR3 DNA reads TGTGCTAGCAGCTTAGTACTTGCCCAGGGCGGGACTAGCGGAGAGACCCAGTACTTC.

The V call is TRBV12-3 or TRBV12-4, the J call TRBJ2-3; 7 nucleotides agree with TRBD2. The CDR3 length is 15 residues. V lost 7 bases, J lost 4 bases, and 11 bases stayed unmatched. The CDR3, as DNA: TGTGCCAGCACTAAAGGCGGGAGCCGGTCAGATACGCAGTATTTT. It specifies CASTKGGSRSDTQYF.

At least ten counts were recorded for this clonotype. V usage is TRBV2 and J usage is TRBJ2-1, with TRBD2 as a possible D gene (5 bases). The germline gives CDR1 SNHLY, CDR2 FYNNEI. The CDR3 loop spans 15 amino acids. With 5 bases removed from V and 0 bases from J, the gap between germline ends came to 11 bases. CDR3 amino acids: CASSTQRYSYNEQFF. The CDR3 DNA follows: TGTGCCAGCAGTACACAGCGGTACTCCTACAATGAGCAGTTCTTC.

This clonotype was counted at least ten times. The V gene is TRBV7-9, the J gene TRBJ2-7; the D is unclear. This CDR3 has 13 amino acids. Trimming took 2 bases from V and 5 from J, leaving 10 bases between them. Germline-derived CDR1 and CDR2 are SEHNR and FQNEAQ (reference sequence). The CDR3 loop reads CASSLSSVDEQYF. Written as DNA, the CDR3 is TGTGCCAGCAGCTTATCGTCGGTCGACGAGCAGTACTTC.

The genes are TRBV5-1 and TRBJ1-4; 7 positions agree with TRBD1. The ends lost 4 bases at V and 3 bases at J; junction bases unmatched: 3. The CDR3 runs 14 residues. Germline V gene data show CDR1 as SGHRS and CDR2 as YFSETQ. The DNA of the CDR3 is TGCGCCAGCAGCCCGGGACAGTCTAATGAAAAACTGTTTTTT. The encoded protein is CASSPGQSNEKLFF.

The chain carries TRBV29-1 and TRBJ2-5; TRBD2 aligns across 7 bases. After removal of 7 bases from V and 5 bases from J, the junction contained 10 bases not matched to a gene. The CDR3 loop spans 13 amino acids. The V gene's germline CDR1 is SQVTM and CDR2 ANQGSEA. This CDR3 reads CSALSGLEETQYF. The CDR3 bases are TGCAGCGCACTTAGCGGGCTGGAGGAGACCCAGTACTTC. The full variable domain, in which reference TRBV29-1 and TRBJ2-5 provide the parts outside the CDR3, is SAVISQKPSRDICQRGTSLTIQCQVDSQVTMMFWYRQQPGQSLTLIATANQGSEATYESGFVIDKFPISRPNLTFSTLTVSNMSPEDSSIYLCSALSGLEETQYFGPGTRLLVL.

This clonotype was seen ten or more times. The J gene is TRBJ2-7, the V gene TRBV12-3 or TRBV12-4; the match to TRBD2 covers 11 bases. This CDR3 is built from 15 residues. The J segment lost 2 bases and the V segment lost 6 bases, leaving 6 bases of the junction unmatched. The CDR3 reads CASRKGTSGAYEQYF. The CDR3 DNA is TGTGCCAGCAGGAAAGGGACTAGCGGAGCCTACGAGCAGTACTTC.

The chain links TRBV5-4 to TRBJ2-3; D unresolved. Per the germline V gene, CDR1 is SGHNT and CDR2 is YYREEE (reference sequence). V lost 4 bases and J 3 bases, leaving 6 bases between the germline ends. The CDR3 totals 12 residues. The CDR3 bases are TGTGCCAGCAGCCTGGCTACAGATACGCAGTATTTT. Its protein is CASSLATDTQYF.

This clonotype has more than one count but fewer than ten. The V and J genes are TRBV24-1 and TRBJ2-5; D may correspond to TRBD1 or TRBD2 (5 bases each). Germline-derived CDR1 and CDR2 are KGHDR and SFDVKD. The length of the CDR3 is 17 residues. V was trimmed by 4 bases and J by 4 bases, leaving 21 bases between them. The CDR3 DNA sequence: TGTGCCACCAGTGACCCCACCCCGTGGGGGAGAGGAGAGACCCAGTACTTC. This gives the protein CATSDPTPWGRGETQYF.

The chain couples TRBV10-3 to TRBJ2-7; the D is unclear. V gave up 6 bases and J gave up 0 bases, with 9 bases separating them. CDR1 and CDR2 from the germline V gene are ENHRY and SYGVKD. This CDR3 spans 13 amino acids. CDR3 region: CAISSYTSYEQYF. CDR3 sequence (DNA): TGTGCCATCAGCTCTTACACCTCCTACGAGCAGTACTTC.

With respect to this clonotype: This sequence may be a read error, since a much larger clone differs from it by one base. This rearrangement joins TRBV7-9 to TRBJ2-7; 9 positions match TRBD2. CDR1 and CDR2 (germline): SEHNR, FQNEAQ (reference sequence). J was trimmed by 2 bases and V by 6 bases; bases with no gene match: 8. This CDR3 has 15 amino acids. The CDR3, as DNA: TGTGCCAGCAGTTCAAATAGCGGGGGAGCCTACGAGCAGTACTTC. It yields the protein CASSSNSGGAYEQYF.

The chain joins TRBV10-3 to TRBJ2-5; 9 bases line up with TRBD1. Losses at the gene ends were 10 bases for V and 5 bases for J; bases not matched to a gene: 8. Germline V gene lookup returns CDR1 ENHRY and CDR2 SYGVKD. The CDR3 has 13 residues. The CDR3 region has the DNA TGTGCCAGCTGGACAGGGGTAGAGGAGACCCAGTACTTC. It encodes CASWTGVEETQYF.

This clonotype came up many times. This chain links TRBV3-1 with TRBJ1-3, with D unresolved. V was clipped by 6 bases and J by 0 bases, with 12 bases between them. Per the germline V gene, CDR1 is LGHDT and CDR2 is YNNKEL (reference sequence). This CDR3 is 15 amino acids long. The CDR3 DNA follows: TGTGCCAGCAGTCTGACCGCCGGCTCTGGAAACACCATATATTTT. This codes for CASSLTAGSGNTIYF.

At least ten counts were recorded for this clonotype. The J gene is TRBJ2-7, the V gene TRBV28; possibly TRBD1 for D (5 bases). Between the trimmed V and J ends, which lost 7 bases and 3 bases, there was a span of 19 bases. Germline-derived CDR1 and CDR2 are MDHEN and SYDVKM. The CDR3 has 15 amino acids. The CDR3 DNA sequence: TGTGCCAGCATAGGGGCGGCTCAGGGAAACTACGAGCAGTACTTC. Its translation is CASIGAAQGNYEQYF.

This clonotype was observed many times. The CDR3 coding sequence is TGTGCCAGCTCACCGGGGACTTCCTTCTACGAGCAGTACTTC. Encoded protein: CASSPGTSFYEQYF. The rearrangement links TRBV18 to TRBJ2-7; TRBD2 might be the D (6 bases). Trimming removed 3 bases at V and 3 bases at J, with 12 bases between. Germline V CDR1 and CDR2: KGHSH, LQKENI. The CDR3 consists of 14 residues.

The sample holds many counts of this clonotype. The CDR3: CASSLGGQTYNEQFF. CDR3 sequence (DNA): TGCGCCAGCAGCTTGGGGGGACAAACCTACAATGAGCAGTTCTTC. The chain joins TRBV5-1 to TRBJ2-1; weak D call: TRBD1 (6 bases). The V gene's germline CDR1 is SGHRS and CDR2 YFSETQ. V was trimmed by 0 bases and J by 2 bases, leaving 9 bases between them. There are 15 residues in the CDR3.

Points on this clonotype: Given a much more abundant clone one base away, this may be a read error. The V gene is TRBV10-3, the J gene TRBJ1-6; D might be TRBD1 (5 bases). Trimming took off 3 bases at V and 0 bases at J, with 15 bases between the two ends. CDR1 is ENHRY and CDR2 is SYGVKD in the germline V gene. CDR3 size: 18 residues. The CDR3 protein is CAISEEGTVSSYNSPLHF. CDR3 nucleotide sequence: TGTGCCATCAGTGAAGAAGGGACTGTGAGCTCCTATAATTCACCCCTCCACTTT.

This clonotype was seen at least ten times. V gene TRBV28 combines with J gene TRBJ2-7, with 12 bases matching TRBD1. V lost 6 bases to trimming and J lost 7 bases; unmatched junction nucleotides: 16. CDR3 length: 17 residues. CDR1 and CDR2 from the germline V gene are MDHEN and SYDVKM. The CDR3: CASSHFPRDRGPWEQYF. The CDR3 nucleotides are TGTGCCAGCAGCCACTTCCCCCGGGACAGGGGGCCCTGGGAGCAGTACTTC.

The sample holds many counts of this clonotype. CDR3 in DNA: TGCAGCGTTGAAGAAGGATCCCTTGGCCTCGAGCAGTACTTC. Protein sequence: CSVEEGSLGLEQYF. The chain combines TRBV29-1 with TRBJ2-7; D uncertain. The CDR3 sequence is 14 residues long. Germline CDR1 and CDR2: SQVTM and ANQGSEA. V gave up 0 bases and J gave up 6 bases, with 15 bases separating them.

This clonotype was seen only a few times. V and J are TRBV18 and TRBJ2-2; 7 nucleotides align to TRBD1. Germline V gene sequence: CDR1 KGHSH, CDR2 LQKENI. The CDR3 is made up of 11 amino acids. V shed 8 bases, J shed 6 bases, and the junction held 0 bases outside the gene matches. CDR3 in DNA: TGTGCCAGCCAGGGGGCCGGGGAGCTGTTTTTT. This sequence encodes CASQGAGELFF.